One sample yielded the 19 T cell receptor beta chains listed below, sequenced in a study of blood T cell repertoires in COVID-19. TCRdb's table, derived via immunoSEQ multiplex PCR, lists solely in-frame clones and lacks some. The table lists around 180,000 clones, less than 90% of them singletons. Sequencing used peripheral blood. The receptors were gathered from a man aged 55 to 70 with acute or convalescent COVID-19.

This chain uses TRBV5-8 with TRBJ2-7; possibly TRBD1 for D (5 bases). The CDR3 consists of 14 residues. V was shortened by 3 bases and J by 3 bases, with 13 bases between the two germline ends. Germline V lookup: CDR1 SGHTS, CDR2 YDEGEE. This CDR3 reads CASSWGPPRYEQYV. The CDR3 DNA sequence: TGTGCCAGCAGCTGGGGCCCTCCCCGCTACGAGCAGTACGTC.

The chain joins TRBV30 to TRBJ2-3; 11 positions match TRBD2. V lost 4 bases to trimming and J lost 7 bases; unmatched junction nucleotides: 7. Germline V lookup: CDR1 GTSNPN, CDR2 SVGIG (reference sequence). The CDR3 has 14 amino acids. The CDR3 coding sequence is TGTGCCTGGAACGTAGCGGGGGGGTTAAATACGCAGTATTTT. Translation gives CAWNVAGGLNTQYF.

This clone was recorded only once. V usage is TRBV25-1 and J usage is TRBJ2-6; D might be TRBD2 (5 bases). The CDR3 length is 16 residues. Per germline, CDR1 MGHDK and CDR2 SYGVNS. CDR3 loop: CPPGVPLLSGANVLTF. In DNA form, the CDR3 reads TGTCCCCCCGGGGTCCCCCTCCTCTCGGGGGCCAACGTCCTGACTTTC.

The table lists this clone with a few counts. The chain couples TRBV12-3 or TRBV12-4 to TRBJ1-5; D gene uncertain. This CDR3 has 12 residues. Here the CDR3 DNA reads TGTGCGGGAGGTCGGGAAAATCAGCCCCAGCATTTT. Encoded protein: CAGGRENQPQHF.

Here the CDR3 reads CASSPSGTGYGYTF. CDR3 DNA: TGTGCCAGCAGCCCCTCCGGGACAGGATATGGCTACACCTTC. V usage is TRBV3-1 (or the pseudogene TRBV3-2) and J usage is TRBJ1-2, with TRBD1 matching over 8 bases. Looked up from germline, CDR1 is LGHDT and CDR2 is YNNKEL (reference sequence). The CDR3 consists of 14 residues. V dropped 4 bases and J dropped 5; count of bases not matched to a gene: 6.

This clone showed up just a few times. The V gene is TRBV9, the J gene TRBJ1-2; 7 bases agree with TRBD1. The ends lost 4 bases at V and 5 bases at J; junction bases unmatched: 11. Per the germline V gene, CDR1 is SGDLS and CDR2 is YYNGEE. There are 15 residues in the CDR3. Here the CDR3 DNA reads TGTGCCAGCAGCTCTATAGGAGGGGGCGCGTATGGCTACACCTTC. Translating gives CASSSIGGGAYGYTF.

The CDR3 is CASSSGHVFF. For the CDR3, the DNA is TGTGCCAGTAGTAGCGGACATGTTTTCTTT. V and J are TRBV19 and TRBJ1-1, with D perhaps TRBD1 (5 bases). The CDR3 has 10 amino acids. The germline V gene encodes CDR1 LNHDA and CDR2 SQIVND (reference sequence). Trimming stripped 4 bases from V and 13 bases from J, with 10 bases between.

In DNA, the CDR3 is TGTGCCATCAGCGATAACCCGGACAGGGGGGAGACCCAGTACTTC. Its translation: CAISDNPDRGETQYF. The gene calls are TRBV10-3 and TRBJ2-5; 10 bases agree with TRBD1. Per germline, CDR1 ENHRY and CDR2 SYGVKD. This CDR3 has 15 amino acids. V was clipped by 6 bases and J by 5 bases; unmatched bases: 9.

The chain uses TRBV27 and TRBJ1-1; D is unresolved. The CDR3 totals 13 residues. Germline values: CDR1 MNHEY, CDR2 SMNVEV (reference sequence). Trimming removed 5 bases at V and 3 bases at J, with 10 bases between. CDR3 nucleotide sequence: TGTGCCAGCAGTCCCCCCGGGTACACTGAAGCTTTCTTT. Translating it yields CASSPPGYTEAFF.

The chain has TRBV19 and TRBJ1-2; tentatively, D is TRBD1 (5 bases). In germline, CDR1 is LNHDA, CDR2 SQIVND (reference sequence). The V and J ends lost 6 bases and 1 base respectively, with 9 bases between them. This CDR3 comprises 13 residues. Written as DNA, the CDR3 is TGTGCCAGTAGAAGCGGGGGTAACTATGGCTACACCTTC. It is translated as CASRSGGNYGYTF. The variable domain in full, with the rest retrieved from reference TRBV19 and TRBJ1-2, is DGGITQSPKYLFRKEGQNVTLSCEQNLNHDAMYWYRQDPGQGLRLIYYSQIVNDFQKGDIAEGYSVSREKKESFPLTVTSAQKNPTAFYLCASRSGGNYGYTFGSGTRLTVV.

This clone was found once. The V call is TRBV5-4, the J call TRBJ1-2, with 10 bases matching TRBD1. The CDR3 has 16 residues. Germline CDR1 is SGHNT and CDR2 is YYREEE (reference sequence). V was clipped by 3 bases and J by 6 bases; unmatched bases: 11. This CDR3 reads CASSSDGTGVEDGYTF. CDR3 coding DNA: TGTGCCAGCAGCTCCGACGGGACAGGGGTAGAGGATGGCTACACCTTC.

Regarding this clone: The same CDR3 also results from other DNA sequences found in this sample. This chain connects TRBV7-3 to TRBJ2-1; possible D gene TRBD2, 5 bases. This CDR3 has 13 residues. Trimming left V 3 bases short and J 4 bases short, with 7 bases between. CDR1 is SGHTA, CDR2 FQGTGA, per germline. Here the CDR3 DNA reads TGTGCCAGCAGCTTGACGGGATACAATGAGCAGTTCTTC. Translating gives CASSLTGYNEQFF. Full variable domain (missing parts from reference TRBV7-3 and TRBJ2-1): GAGVSQTPSNKVTEKGKYVELRCDPISGHTALYWYRQSLGQGPEFLIYFQGTGAADDSGLPNDRFFAVRPEGSVSTLKIQRTERGDSAVYLCASSLTGYNEQFFGPGTRLTVL.

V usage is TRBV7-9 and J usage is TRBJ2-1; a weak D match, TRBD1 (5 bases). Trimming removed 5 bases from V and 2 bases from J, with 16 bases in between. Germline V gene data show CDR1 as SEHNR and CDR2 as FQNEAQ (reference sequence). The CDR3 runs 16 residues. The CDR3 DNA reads TGTGCCAGCAGCCCCAGACAGAATCCTGCCTACAATGAGCAGTTCTTC. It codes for CASSPRQNPAYNEQFF.

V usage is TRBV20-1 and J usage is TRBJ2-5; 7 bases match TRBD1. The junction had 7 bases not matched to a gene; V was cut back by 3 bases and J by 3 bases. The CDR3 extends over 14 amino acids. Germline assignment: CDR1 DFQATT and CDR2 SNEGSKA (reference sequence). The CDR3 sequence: CSASKRQGKETQYF. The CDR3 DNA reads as TGCAGTGCTAGTAAGAGACAGGGAAAAGAGACCCAGTACTTC.

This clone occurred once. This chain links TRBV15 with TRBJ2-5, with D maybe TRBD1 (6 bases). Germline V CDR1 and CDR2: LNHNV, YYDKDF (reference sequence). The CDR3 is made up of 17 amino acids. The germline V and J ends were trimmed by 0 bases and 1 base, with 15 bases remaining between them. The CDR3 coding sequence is TGTGCCACCAGCAGAGACAATATCATAGGGGGCCAAGAGACCCAGTACTTC. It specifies CATSRDNIIGGQETQYF.

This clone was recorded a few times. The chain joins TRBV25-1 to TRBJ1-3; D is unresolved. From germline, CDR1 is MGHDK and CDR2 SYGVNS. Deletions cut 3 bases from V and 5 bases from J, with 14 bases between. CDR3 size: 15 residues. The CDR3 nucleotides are TGTGCCAGCAGTGACCGGGGAGGATATCGAAACACCATATATTTT. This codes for CASSDRGGYRNTIYF.

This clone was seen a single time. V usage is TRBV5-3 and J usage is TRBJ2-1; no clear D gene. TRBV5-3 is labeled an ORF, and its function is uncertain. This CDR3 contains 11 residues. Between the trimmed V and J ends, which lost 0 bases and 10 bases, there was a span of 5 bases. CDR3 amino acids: CARSLALEQFF. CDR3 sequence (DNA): TGTGCCAGAAGCTTGGCCTTAGAGCAGTTCTTC.

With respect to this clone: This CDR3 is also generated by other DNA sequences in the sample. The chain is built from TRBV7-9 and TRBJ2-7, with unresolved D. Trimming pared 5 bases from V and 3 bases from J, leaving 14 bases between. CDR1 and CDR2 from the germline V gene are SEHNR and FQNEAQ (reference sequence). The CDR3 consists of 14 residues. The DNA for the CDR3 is TGTGCCAGCAGCCCTGGGCAGATTAACTACGAGCAGTACTTC. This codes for CASSPGQINYEQYF.

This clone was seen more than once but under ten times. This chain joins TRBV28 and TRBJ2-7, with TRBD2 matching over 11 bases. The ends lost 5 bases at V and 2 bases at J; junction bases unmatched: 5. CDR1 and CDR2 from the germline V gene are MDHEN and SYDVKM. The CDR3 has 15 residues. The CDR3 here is CASSPGLAAPYEQYF. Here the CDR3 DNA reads TGTGCCAGCAGTCCGGGACTAGCGGCCCCCTACGAGCAGTACTTC. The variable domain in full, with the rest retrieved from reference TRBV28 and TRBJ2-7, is DVKVTQSSRYLVKRTGEKVFLECVQDMDHENMFWYRQDPGLGLRLIYFSYDVKMKEKGDIPEGYSVSREKKERFSLILESASTNQTSMYLCASSPGLAAPYEQYFGPGTRLTVT.